The source of this T cell receptor (beta chain) is a study of blood T cell repertoires in COVID-19. Study-level background: T cells, B-cell-depleted T cells, or PBMCs provided the cDNA or gDNA that served as material.

Germline CDR1 MDHEN, CDR2 SYDVKM. The ends were cut back, 3 bases at V and 5 bases at J, with 13 bases in the middle. CDR3 size: 15 residues. Sequencing used immunoSEQ multiplex PCR; TCRdb keeps in-frame clones, though not all of them. Of roughly 350,000 clones in the sample, 70% to 90% are singletons; the top ten hold more than 9%. The gene calls are TRBV28 and TRBJ2-2; a weak D match, TRBD1 (6 bases). This TCR came from a woman under 40 with COVID-19, enrolled during active disease. Sequencing was done on a sample of peripheral blood. CDR3 loop: CASSFSGDQTGELFF. CDR3 nucleotide sequence: TGTGCCAGCAGTTTTTCAGGGGACCAAACCGGGGAGCTGTTTTTT.